Listed here are 29 T cell receptor beta chains from one sample, sequenced in a study of shared T cell receptors in the human thymus. The table came from immunoSEQ multiplex PCR; TCRdb's copy has only in-frame clones and leaves some out. The data contain over 350,000 clones, approximately 95% of them singletons. The sample taken for sequencing was thymocytes. The origin of the receptors is a human donor.

The V and J genes are TRBV23-1 and TRBJ2-5; D not resolved. TRBV23-1 is known as an ORF, though its function is uncertain. This CDR3 is 12 amino acids long. The ends were cut back, 8 bases at V and 5 bases at J, with 12 bases in the middle. Here the CDR3 reads CASVQDLETQYF. The DNA for the CDR3 is TGCGCCAGCGTTCAGGACCTCGAGACCCAGTACTTC.

This rearrangement joins TRBV27 to TRBJ2-4; the D is unclear. V lost 7 bases and J lost 0, with 16 bases in between. The CDR3 covers 16 residues. CDR1 MNHEY and CDR2 SMNVEV come from the germline V gene (reference sequence). CDR3 amino acids: CASNPSAKKAKNIQYF. CDR3 in DNA: TGTGCCAGCAACCCATCCGCGAAAAAAGCCAAAAACATTCAGTACTTC.

The chain combines TRBV7-4 with TRBJ2-7; perhaps TRBD2 as D (6 bases). Trimming removed 3 bases from V and 1 base from J, with 13 bases in between. CDR1 is SGHVT and CDR2 is SQSDAQ in the germline V gene. The CDR3 covers 15 residues. CDR3 in amino acids: CASSLVGTQSYEQYF. In nucleotides, the CDR3 is TGTGCCAGCAGCTTGGTCGGGACTCAATCCTACGAGCAGTACTTC.

This clone was detected once. J is TRBJ2-5 and V is TRBV5-1; 14 bases are shared with TRBD2. This CDR3 has 20 amino acids. Germline V gene data show CDR1 as SGHRS and CDR2 as YFSETQ. V was pared by 0 bases and J by 1 base, with 11 bases of the junction left unmatched. Here the CDR3 DNA reads TGCGCCAGCAGCTTGGAAGTTTGGACTAGCGGGAGGAACCTCCAAGAGACCCAGTACTTC. Amino acid sequence: CASSLEVWTSGRNLQETQYF. The whole variable domain, remainder taken from reference TRBV5-1 and TRBJ2-5, is KAGVTQTPRYLIKTRGQQVTLSCSPISGHRSVSWYQQTPGQGLQFLFEYFSETQRNKGNFPGRFSGRQFSNSRSEMNVSTLELGDSALYLCASSLEVWTSGRNLQETQYFGPGTRLLVL.

Points on this clone: This specimen includes other DNA sequences encoding the same CDR3. V gene TRBV29-1 combines with J gene TRBJ2-7, with D perhaps TRBD2 (6 bases). The germline gives CDR1 SQVTM, CDR2 ANQGSEA. The V end lost 2 bases, the J end lost 6 bases, and 20 bases lay between the germline ends. The CDR3 spans 15 residues. CDR3 in amino acids: CSVERGRGGGCEQYF. The CDR3 DNA follows: TGCAGCGTTGAACGGGGACGGGGTGGGGGGTGCGAGCAGTACTTC.

The V call is TRBV14, the J call TRBJ1-2; D remains unclear. The V gene lost 1 base and the J gene lost 1 base, with 13 bases spanning the gap. Germline lookup yields CDR1 SGHDN and CDR2 FVKESK. This CDR3 contains 16 residues. CDR3 in amino acids: CASSQGLRVINYGYTF. The CDR3 bases are TGTGCCAGCAGCCAAGGTTTAAGGGTAATTAACTATGGCTACACCTTC.

The V and J genes are TRBV10-2 and TRBJ1-2; 9 bases are shared with TRBD1. V lost 7 bases to trimming and J lost 5 bases; unmatched junction nucleotides: 8. This CDR3 comprises 14 residues. The germline V gene has CDR1 WSHSY and CDR2 SAAADI. For the CDR3, the DNA is TGCGCCAGCACGGAGACAGGGGGTTTTTATGGCTACACCTTC. Translated: CASTETGGFYGYTF.

This chain links TRBV11-2 with TRBJ1-1, with a tentative D call TRBD1 (6 bases). This CDR3 has 13 amino acids. CDR1 is SGHAT, CDR2 FQNNGV, per germline. V was pared by 6 bases and J by 5 bases, with 13 bases between. CDR3 bases: TGTGCCAGCAGGACACAGGGAAGGACTGAAGCTTTCTTT. It yields the protein CASRTQGRTEAFF.

Written as DNA, the CDR3 is TGTGCCAGCAGTCCGACAGGTCACGGCGACAATGAGCAGTTCTTC. Translating gives CASSPTGHGDNEQFF. The rearrangement links TRBV27 to TRBJ2-1, with D perhaps TRBD1 (6 bases). The CDR3 length is 15 residues. Germline CDR1 and CDR2: MNHEY and SMNVEV (reference sequence). V lost 5 bases and J lost 5, with 16 bases in between.

This clone turned up a few times. This chain joins TRBV15 and TRBJ2-5, with 11 nucleotides matching TRBD2. The CDR3 spans 17 residues. The J segment lost 5 bases and the V segment lost 0 bases, leaving 8 bases of the junction unmatched. Germline loops: CDR1 LNHNV, CDR2 YYDKDF (reference sequence). The CDR3 is CATSRDRLAGGMETQYF. Written as DNA, the CDR3 is TGTGCCACCAGCAGAGATCGTCTAGCGGGAGGAATGGAGACCCAGTACTTC.

The chain employs TRBV6-1 and TRBJ2-7, with a tentative D call TRBD2 (6 bases). Per the germline V gene, CDR1 is MNHNS and CDR2 is SASEGT. V dropped 6 bases and J dropped 2 bases, with 17 bases sitting between them. The CDR3 covers 15 residues. The DNA for the CDR3 is TGTGCCAGCAGCGTAGGGACTTTAAGGCCCTACGAGCAGTACTTC. Its translation: CASSVGTLRPYEQYF.

Only one count was recorded for this clone. This CDR3 reads CASSCLQTGVWTGELFF. CDR3 sequence (DNA): TGTGCCAGCAGCTGCCTCCAGACAGGGGTATGGACCGGGGAGCTGTTTTTT. V is TRBV7-2 and J is TRBJ2-2, with 8 nucleotides matching TRBD1. V shed 4 bases and J 5 bases; nucleotides not matched to a gene: 12. There are 17 residues in the CDR3. Germline CDR1 and CDR2: SGHTA and FQGNSA.

The V gene is TRBV30, the J gene TRBJ1-1; a possible D gene is TRBD1 (5 bases). V lost 4 bases, J lost 0 bases, and 12 bases lay in between. CDR3 length equals 14 residues. Germline lookup yields CDR1 GTSNPN and CDR2 SVGIG (reference sequence). In DNA form, the CDR3 reads TGTGCCTGGATTAAAGGCAGGGTGAACACTGAAGCTTTCTTT. The encoded protein is CAWIKGRVNTEAFF. Full variable domain (missing parts from reference TRBV30 and TRBJ1-1): SQTIHQWPATLVQPVGSPLSLECTVEGTSNPNLYWYRQAAGRGLQLLFYSVGIGQISSEVPQNLSASRPQDRQFILSSKKLLLSDSGFYLCAWIKGRVNTEAFFGQGTRLTVV.

The genes are TRBV5-1 and TRBJ1-2, with D unclear. There are 14 residues in the CDR3. Trimming left V 1 base short and J 7 bases short, with 14 bases between. In germline, CDR1 is SGHRS, CDR2 YFSETQ. CDR3 sequence reads: CASSLSGLRGGYTF. Here the CDR3 DNA reads TGCGCCAGCAGCTTGAGTGGACTCCGAGGTGGCTACACCTTC. The whole variable domain, remainder taken from reference TRBV5-1 and TRBJ1-2, is KAGVTQTPRYLIKTRGQQVTLSCSPISGHRSVSWYQQTPGQGLQFLFEYFSETQRNKGNFPGRFSGRQFSNSRSEMNVSTLELGDSALYLCASSLSGLRGGYTFGSGTRLTVV.

V and J are TRBV23-1 and TRBJ2-7; 11 bases map to TRBD2. TRBV23-1 is reported as an ORF; its role is uncertain. The V segment lost 2 bases and the J segment 2 bases; nucleotides outside the gene matches: 2. The CDR3 runs to 15 residues. CDR3 coding DNA: TGCGCCAGCAGTCAAGTGACTAGCGGGACCTACGAGCAGTACTTC. It specifies CASSQVTSGTYEQYF.

The chain couples TRBV6-6 to TRBJ1-1; TRBD1 might be the D (6 bases). Between the trimmed V and J ends, which lost 2 bases and 11 bases, there was a span of 12 bases. The CDR3 sequence is 12 residues long. Germline values: CDR1 MNHNY, CDR2 SVGAGI (reference sequence). CDR3 loop: CASSYVGAWAFF. CDR3 nucleotides: TGTGCCAGCAGTTACGTGGGGGCTTGGGCTTTCTTT.

This rearrangement joins TRBV7-2 to TRBJ2-1; 9 nucleotides line up with TRBD2. Germline values: CDR1 SGHTA, CDR2 FQGNSA. The J segment lost 3 bases and the V segment lost 5 bases, leaving 14 bases of the junction unmatched. CDR3 length: 18 residues. The CDR3 protein is CASSPRSGRTNFYNEQFF. As DNA, the CDR3 is TGTGCCAGCAGCCCAAGAAGCGGGAGGACAAACTTCTACAATGAGCAGTTCTTC.

This chain connects TRBV27 to TRBJ2-5, with D possibly matching TRBD1 (6 bases). V was clipped by 3 bases and J by 7 bases, with 21 bases between them. The CDR3 consists of 16 residues. CDR1 is MNHEY, CDR2 SMNVEV, per germline (reference sequence). The CDR3 reads CASSFSAGAPIWTQYF. The CDR3 region has the DNA TGTGCCAGCAGTTTCTCTGCAGGGGCTCCCATATGGACCCAGTACTTC.

The chain recombines TRBV28 with TRBJ2-1; 8 bases fit TRBD1. The junction had 12 bases not matched to a gene; V was cut back by 4 bases and J by 4 bases. This CDR3 is built from 17 residues. Germline lookup yields CDR1 MDHEN and CDR2 SYDVKM. The CDR3 DNA reads as TGTGCCAGCAGTTACGGTCAGGGGGCGCAGACTTACAATGAGCAGTTCTTC. Amino acid sequence: CASSYGQGAQTYNEQFF.

The chain joins TRBV4-1 to TRBJ1-5, with a tentative D call TRBD1 (5 bases). Trimming cost V 0 bases and J 5 bases, with 8 bases left between them. Germline CDR1 and CDR2: MGHRA and YSYEKL. This CDR3 has 14 amino acids. The CDR3 nucleotides are TGCGCCAGCAGCCAAGAAAGGGGCGATCAGCCCCAGCATTTT. This sequence encodes CASSQERGDQPQHF.

J is TRBJ2-3 and V is TRBV5-1, with 7 bases identical to TRBD2. The CDR3 runs 15 residues. The V gene end was trimmed by 4 bases and the J gene end by 0 bases; junction bases not matched to a gene: 5. Germline-derived CDR1 and CDR2 are SGHRS and YFSETQ. CDR3 nucleotides: TGCGCCAGCAGCCCCGGGGGAGGGAGCACAGATACGCAGTATTTT. Amino acid sequence: CASSPGGGSTDTQYF.

The rearrangement uses TRBV28 and TRBJ2-7; D possibly corresponds to TRBD1 (5 bases). The V and J ends lost 3 bases and 2 bases respectively, with 11 bases between them. Germline CDR1 MDHEN, CDR2 SYDVKM. This CDR3 comprises 14 residues. CDR3 region: CASSLFPTAYEQYF. Written as DNA, the CDR3 is TGTGCCAGCAGTTTGTTTCCGACAGCCTACGAGCAGTACTTC.

The chain combines TRBV15 with TRBJ1-2, with D possibly TRBD1 on 5 matching bases. The CDR3 loop spans 13 amino acids. Looked up from germline, CDR1 is LNHNV and CDR2 is YYDKDF (reference sequence). The V end was cut by 1 base, the J end by 8 bases, with 11 bases between. CDR3 loop: CATSRAGLWGYTF. The CDR3 bases are TGTGCCACCAGCAGAGCGGGGCTCTGGGGCTACACCTTC.

The chain has TRBV12-5 and TRBJ1-5; TRBD1 is a possible D gene (5 bases). The CDR3 runs 16 residues. CDR1 LGHNT and CDR2 FRNRAP come from the germline V gene. V gave up 7 bases and J gave up 0 bases, with 16 bases separating them. The CDR3 DNA reads TGTGCTAGTGCCCGCTCGGGGCTAATTAGCAATCAGCCCCAGCATTTT. It yields the protein CASARSGLISNQPQHF.

The V gene is TRBV28, the J gene TRBJ1-1; D possibly corresponds to TRBD1 (5 bases). The germline gives CDR1 MDHEN, CDR2 SYDVKM. The CDR3 covers 15 residues. Trimming shortened V by 4 bases and J by 0 bases, and 12 bases separated the two germline ends. The CDR3 DNA follows: TGTGCCAGCAGTTGTGGGCCAGGGATGAACACTGAAGCTTTCTTT. It translates to CASSCGPGMNTEAFF. The full variable domain, completed using reference TRBV28 and TRBJ1-1, is DVKVTQSSRYLVKRTGEKVFLECVQDMDHENMFWYRQDPGLGLRLIYFSYDVKMKEKGDIPEGYSVSREKKERFSLILESASTNQTSMYLCASSCGPGMNTEAFFGQGTRLTVV.

The rearrangement joins TRBV5-4 to TRBJ2-5; D is uncertain. Per the germline V gene, CDR1 is SGHNT and CDR2 is YYREEE (reference sequence). The germline V and J ends were trimmed by 4 bases and 1 base, with 8 bases remaining between them. The CDR3 sequence is 13 residues long. The CDR3 DNA reads as TGTGCCAGCAGCCGCCGCGGCCAAGAGACCCAGTACTTC. Translated, it gives CASSRRGQETQYF.

The chain links TRBV6-5 to TRBJ2-3; D ambiguous. The CDR3 extends over 13 amino acids. Germline CDR1 MNHEY, CDR2 SVGAGI. V lost 1 base, J lost 4 bases, and 6 bases lay in between. In DNA, the CDR3 is TGTGCCAGCAGTTACTTGTACTCAGATACGCAGTATTTT. Protein product: CASSYLYSDTQYF.

The CDR3 protein is CASSTPYSKGFYEQYF. The CDR3 region has the DNA TGTGCCAGTAGTACCCCCTACAGTAAAGGGTTCTACGAGCAGTACTTC. The chain links TRBV19 to TRBJ2-7, with no clear D. The CDR3 is 16 amino acids. Per the germline V gene, CDR1 is LNHDA and CDR2 is SQIVND (reference sequence). V was shortened by 4 bases and J by 3 bases, with 19 bases between the two germline ends.

The V gene is TRBV6-6, the J gene TRBJ1-1, with TRBD1 as a possible D gene (6 bases). The CDR3 is made up of 16 amino acids. In germline, CDR1 is MNHNY, CDR2 SVGAGI (reference sequence). The V gene lost 2 bases and the J gene lost 6 bases, with 19 bases spanning the gap. For the CDR3, the DNA is TGTGCCAGCAGTTACCCCCGGGGGGCCCCCTTGGCTGAAGCTTTCTTT. This translates into CASSYPRGAPLAEAFF.